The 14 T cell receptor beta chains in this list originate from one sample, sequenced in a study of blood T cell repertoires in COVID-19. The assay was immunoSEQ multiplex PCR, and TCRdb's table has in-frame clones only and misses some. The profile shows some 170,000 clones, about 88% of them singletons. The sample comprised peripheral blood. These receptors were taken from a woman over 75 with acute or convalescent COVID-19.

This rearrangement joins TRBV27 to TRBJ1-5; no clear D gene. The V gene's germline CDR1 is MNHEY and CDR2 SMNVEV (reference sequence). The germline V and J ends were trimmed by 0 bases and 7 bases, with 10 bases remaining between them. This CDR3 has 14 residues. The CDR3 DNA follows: TGTGCCAGCAGTTTATCGAGGGCGGGGCAGCCCCAGCATTTT. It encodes CASSLSRAGQPQHF.

The CDR3 is CASSLGGGQRNTEAFF. CDR3 nucleotide sequence: TGTGCCAGCAGCTTGGGTGGGGGACAGAGGAACACTGAAGCTTTCTTT. The chain combines TRBV5-4 with TRBJ1-1; 7 nucleotides line up with TRBD1. From germline, CDR1 is SGHNT and CDR2 YYREEE (reference sequence). This CDR3 is 16 amino acids long. The V segment lost 0 bases and the J segment 1 base; nucleotides outside the gene matches: 6.

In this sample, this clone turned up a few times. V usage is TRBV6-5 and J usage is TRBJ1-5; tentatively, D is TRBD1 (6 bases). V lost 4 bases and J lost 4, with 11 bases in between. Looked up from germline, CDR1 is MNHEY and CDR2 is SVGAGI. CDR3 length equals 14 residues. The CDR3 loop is CASSSGQPNQPQHF. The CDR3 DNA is TGTGCCAGCAGTTCTGGACAGCCGAATCAGCCCCAGCATTTT.

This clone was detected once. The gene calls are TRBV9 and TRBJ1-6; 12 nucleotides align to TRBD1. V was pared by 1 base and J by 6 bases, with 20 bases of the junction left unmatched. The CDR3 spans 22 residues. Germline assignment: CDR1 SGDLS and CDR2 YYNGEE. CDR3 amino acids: CASSVSPPFPRDRGRTNSPLHF. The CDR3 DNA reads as TGTGCCAGCAGCGTAAGTCCACCCTTTCCCCGGGACAGGGGGCGCACTAATTCACCCCTCCACTTT.

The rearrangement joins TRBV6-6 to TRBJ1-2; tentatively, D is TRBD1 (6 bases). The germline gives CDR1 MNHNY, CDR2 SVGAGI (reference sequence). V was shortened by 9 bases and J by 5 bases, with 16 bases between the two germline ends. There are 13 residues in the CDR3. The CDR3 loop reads CASQGQETYGYTF. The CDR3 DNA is TGTGCCAGTCAGGGGCAGGAGACATATGGCTACACCTTC.

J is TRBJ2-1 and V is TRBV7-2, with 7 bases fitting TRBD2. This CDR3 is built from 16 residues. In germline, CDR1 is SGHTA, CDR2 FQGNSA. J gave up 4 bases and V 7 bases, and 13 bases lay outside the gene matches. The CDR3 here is CASTRVNVGGYNEQFF. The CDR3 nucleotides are TGTGCCAGCACCCGGGTTAACGTGGGGGGGTACAATGAGCAGTTCTTC.

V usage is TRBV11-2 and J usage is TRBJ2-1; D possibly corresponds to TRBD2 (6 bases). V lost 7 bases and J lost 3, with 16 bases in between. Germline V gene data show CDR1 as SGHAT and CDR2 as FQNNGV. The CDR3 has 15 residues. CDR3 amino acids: CASILGGGSYNEQFF. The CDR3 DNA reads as TGTGCCAGCATCCTGGGGGGTGGTAGCTACAATGAGCAGTTCTTC.

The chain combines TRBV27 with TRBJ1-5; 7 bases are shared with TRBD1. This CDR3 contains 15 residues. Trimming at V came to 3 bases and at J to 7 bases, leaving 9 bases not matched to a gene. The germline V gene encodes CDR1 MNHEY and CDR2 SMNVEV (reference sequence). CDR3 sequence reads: CASSFSGQMKQPQHF. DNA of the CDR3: TGTGCCAGCAGTTTTTCGGGACAGATGAAGCAGCCCCAGCATTTT.

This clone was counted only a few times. The CDR3 loop is CASSFGTVGSYNEQFF. As DNA, the CDR3 is TGTGCCAGCAGCTTCGGGACAGTTGGCTCCTACAATGAGCAGTTCTTC. The rearrangement links TRBV5-5 to TRBJ2-1, with TRBD1 matching over 7 bases. The J segment lost 0 bases and the V segment lost 2 bases, leaving 5 bases of the junction unmatched. The germline V gene has CDR1 SGHKS and CDR2 YYEKEE (reference sequence). This CDR3 region has 16 residues. Variable domain in full (rest from reference TRBV5-5 and TRBJ2-1): DAGVTQSPTHLIKTRGQQVTLRCSPISGHKSVSWYQQVLGQGPQFIFQYYEKEERGRGNFPDRFSARQFPNYSSELNVNALLLGDSALYLCASSFGTVGSYNEQFFGPGTRLTVL.

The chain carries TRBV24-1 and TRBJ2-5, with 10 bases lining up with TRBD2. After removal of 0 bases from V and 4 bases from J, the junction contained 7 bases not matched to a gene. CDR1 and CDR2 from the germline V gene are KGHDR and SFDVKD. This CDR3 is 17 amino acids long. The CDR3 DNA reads TGTGCCACCAGTGATTTGCCACTAAGCGGGAGGGTAGAGACCCAGTACTTC. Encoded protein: CATSDLPLSGRVETQYF.

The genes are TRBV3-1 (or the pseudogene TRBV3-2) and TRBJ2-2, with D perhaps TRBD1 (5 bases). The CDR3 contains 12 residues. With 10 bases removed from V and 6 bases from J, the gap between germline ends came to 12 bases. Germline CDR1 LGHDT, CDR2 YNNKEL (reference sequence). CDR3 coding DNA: TGTGCCACCACCATAGGGGCCGGGGAGCTGTTTTTT. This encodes CATTIGAGELFF.

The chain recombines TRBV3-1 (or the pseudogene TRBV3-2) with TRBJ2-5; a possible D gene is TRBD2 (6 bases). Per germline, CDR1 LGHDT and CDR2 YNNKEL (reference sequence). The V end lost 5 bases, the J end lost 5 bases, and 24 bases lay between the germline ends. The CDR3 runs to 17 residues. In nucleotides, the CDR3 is TGTGCCAGCAGCACCGGACGAGGGGCGGGGTTCATGGAGACCCAGTACTTC. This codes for CASSTGRGAGFMETQYF.

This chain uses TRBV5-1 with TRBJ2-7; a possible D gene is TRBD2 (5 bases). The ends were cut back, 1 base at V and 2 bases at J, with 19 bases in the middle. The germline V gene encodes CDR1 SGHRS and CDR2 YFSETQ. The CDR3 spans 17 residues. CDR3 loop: CASSLSVSGGPPYEQYF. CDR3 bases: TGCGCCAGCAGCTTGAGCGTAAGCGGAGGACCCCCCTACGAGCAGTACTTC.

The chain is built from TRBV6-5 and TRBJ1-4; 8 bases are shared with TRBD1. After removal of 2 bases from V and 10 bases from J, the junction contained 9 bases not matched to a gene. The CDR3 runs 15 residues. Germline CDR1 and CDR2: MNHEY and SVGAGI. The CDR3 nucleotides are TGTGCCAGCAGTTACCTTCGGACAGGGAAGGGAAAACTGTTTTTT. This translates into CASSYLRTGKGKLFF.